The T cell receptor beta chain described here comes from a study of T cells in Graves' hyperthyroidism and ophthalmopathy (dated by TCRdb to 2018 to 2020). Regarding the complete study: Peripheral blood samples were taken at initial diagnosis, before any treatment was given. Prospective prediction of ophthalmopathy was tested in an independent validation cohort consisting of 18 to 20 hyperthyroidism patients and 15 to 17 patients who later progressed to ophthalmopathy. Following sampling, methimazole starting at 30 mg daily was given to hyperthyroidism patients, and high-dose intravenous methylprednisolone was given to ophthalmopathy patients. The roughly 91 discovery patients were randomly divided into training and test sets at a 7:3 ratio. The study also compared thyroid tissue and blood T-cell repertoires from a handful of Graves' hyperthyroidism patients. To identify TCR V-J signatures that set the groups apart, the researchers used a discovery cohort of more than 95 patients, made up of 40 to 45 with Graves' ophthalmopathy and some 60 with stable Graves' hyperthyroidism. The paper describes TCR Vbeta CDR3 sequencing of around 130 peripheral blood samples, made up of 43 ophthalmopathy patients, around 73 hyperthyroidism patients and 17 progressor patients. On the study overall, not on this receptor specifically: Most expanded thyroid clonotypes (frequency above 0.001) were also detected in blood, suggesting blood repertoires may reflect thyroid immune responses. No statistical method was used to set the sample size in advance, and investigators knew the group allocation. In validation, the model predicted progression to ophthalmopathy with about 71% sensitivity and 72% to 85% specificity, a median of roughly seven months before onset. A 13 V-J signature model separated ophthalmopathy from stable hyperthyroidism, with roughly 88% sensitivity and approximately 81% specificity in cross-validation and 80%/75% in testing.

A patient counted as having stable Graves' hyperthyroidism if no progression to ophthalmopathy occurred over 18 months of follow-up. Hyperthyroidism patients were newly diagnosed, had a disease duration of under 2 months, and were aged 18 to 65 years. Exclusion was applied to patients with uncontrolled infections, other autoimmune diseases, pregnancy or lactation. Diagnoses relied on clinical symptoms, serum thyroxine and TRAb, thyroid ultrasound and orbital computed tomography. PBMCs were separated from 10 ml of fresh peripheral blood using Ficoll-Paque density gradient centrifugation. Trizol reagent was used to extract total RNA, and RNA quality was then checked on an Agilent 2100 Bioanalyzer. From V the trimming removes 5 bases and from J it removes 5 bases, while the gene matches leave 13 bases of the junction unaccounted for. According to the germline V gene, CDR1 reads MDHEN and CDR2 reads SYDVKM. Taken from cysteine to phenylalanine, the CDR3 has 16 residues. Only the CDR3 region is kept as DNA, spanning 48 bases read in frame from base 1.

This clonotype appeared many times. No cognate antigen has been identified for it. No quality values exist for individual bases; no much larger clone is one base distant. TCR beta CDR3 regions were amplified from RNA transcripts. The first round of RT-PCR for the TCR CDR3 was performed with the HTBI primer set and the Qiagen OneStep RT-PCR kit. The libraries were constructed in a second round of multiplex PCR and then size-selected and purified. Paired-end sequencing of the libraries was performed with 100 bp reads on an Illumina HiSeq2000. As for the authors' bioinformatics: SOAPnuke was used to process the raw data, removing reads that contained adapters or uncalled bases, had a mean Phred below 15, or lacked an exact match to the constant primer or identifier. COPE v1.2.5 was used to merge high-quality paired reads, and clonotypes were defined as unique nucleotide sequences. MiTCR v1.1 was used to align the clonotypes against IMGT TRBV, TRBD and TRBJ reference segments. Analysis was restricted to V-J combinations with a frequency above 0.0001, which covered just over 98% of repertoires. A TCS score was defined as the ratio between F50 (clonal expansion) and ExV (chaos), using BLOSUM62-based TCRdist between CDR3 peptides within each V-J. Welch's t-statistics and random forest reduced approximately 520 V-J features to 10 to 15, which were used in a naive Bayes classifier (R e1071). TCRdb cleaned the public reads at Q25 with fastp, built clones with MiXCR and kept in-frame beta chains. Here each entry gathers all rows of one CDR3 protein and keeps the most common genes and DNA. The V and J calls were determined by TCRdb, not by the authors. This sample has hundreds of thousands of distinct CDR3 sequences in its table, and roughly 14% of those were observed once. The ten largest clones capture roughly an eighth of the sample.

The rearrangement combines TRBV28 with TRBJ2-3; TRBD2 lines up with 7 middle nucleotides. Source material: blood. This clonotype originated in a woman aged 18-29 years with Graves' hyperthyroidism. In nucleotide form, the sequence is TGTGCCAGCAGTCCCCGCAGTGCGGGAGTCGGAGATACGCAGTATTTT. This codes for CASSPRSAGVGDTQYF.